This entry concerns a single TCR beta chain. One end of the junction does not line up with germline, which may come from a read error. TCR beta cDNA was reverse-transcribed from about 500 ng of total RNA. The reaction used a constant-region primer and ProtoScript II reverse transcriptase. Slightly modified ARM-PCR, run as three nested multiplex PCR rounds, produced the TCR beta libraries. A C-beta reverse primer and TRBV1-TRBV30 forward primers served in each of the first two PCR rounds, at approximately 10 cycles apiece. TCRdb re-analysed the multiplex PCR reads in MiXCR, keeping a single row per CDR3 protein. The profile covers about 200,000 distinct CDR3 sequences, with around four fifths appearing a single time and less than 20% taken by the ten largest. The data were taken from a study of tumor-infiltrating lymphocytes in primary liver carcinoma. The CDR3 has 15 residues. Germline CDR1 is SQVTM and CDR2 is ANQGSEA.

Extraction of RNA together with DNA used about 20-34 mg of unsorted bulk tissue. This sequence joins TRBV29-1 and TRBJ2-7, with 7 bases aligning to TRBD1. This receptor was obtained from a man between 40 and 49 years old with primary liver carcinoma and hepatitis B virus infection. Sample: tumor tissue from primary liver carcinoma. CDR3 residues: CNVGEMTGPGRRQYF. For the CDR3, the DNA is TGCAACGTTGGAGAAATGACAGGGCCCGGTAGACGACAGTACTTC.